The 26 T cell receptor beta chains reported below all come from one sample, sequenced in a study of cytomegalovirus exposure and HLA in healthy donors. Primers: 60 Vbeta forward and 13 Jbeta reverse. Repertoires were generated with immunoSEQ multiplex PCR, while TCRdb's copy carries only in-frame clones and drops some. The sample includes roughly 130,000 clones, about 79% of them seen just once. Sequenced input: PBMCs. These receptors were collected from a man aged 50-59 years in good health and CMV-seronegative.

The chain links TRBV6-5 to TRBJ1-2; D remains ambiguous. The CDR3 totals 13 residues. Trimming shortened V by 4 bases and J by 5 bases, and 11 bases separated the two germline ends. Germline V gene data show CDR1 as MNHEY and CDR2 as SVGAGI. CDR3 protein: CASSLTREYGYTF. CDR3 DNA sequence: TGTGCCAGCAGTTTAACCCGCGAATATGGCTACACCTTC.

The chain has TRBV7-9 and TRBJ2-7, with D perhaps matching TRBD2 (7 bases). Germline V gives CDR1 SEHNR, CDR2 FQNEAQ (reference sequence). The CDR3 is made up of 14 amino acids. V was clipped by 7 bases and J by 3 bases, with 16 bases between them. The CDR3 loop is CASTTGGRFYEQYF. CDR3 bases: TGTGCCAGCACCACCGGGGGGCGCTTCTACGAGCAGTACTTC.

This sequence joins TRBV27 and TRBJ1-5; 8 bases align to TRBD1. The V gene end was trimmed by 3 bases and the J gene end by 7 bases; junction bases not matched to a gene: 5. The CDR3 is made up of 14 amino acids. Germline CDR1 MNHEY, CDR2 SMNVEV (reference sequence). Here the CDR3 reads CASSLYRGDQPQHF. The CDR3, as DNA: TGTGCCAGCAGTTTGTACAGGGGGGACCAGCCCCAGCATTTT.

J is TRBJ2-7 and V is TRBV6-5; D unclear. CDR3 length equals 13 residues. The V end lost 6 bases, the J end lost 12 bases, and 21 bases lay between the germline ends. Germline V gives CDR1 MNHEY, CDR2 SVGAGI. In nucleotides, the CDR3 is TGTGCCAGCAGCCCTAGTCTATCCCCGCCGCGGTACTTC. Its protein product is CASSPSLSPPRYF.

V and J are TRBV6-1 and TRBJ1-4, with TRBD1 identical over 7 bases. The germline CDR1 and CDR2 sequences are MNHNS and SASEGT. This CDR3 has 14 amino acids. J was trimmed by 7 bases and V by 8 bases; bases with no gene match: 10. The CDR3 reads CASEDRVSAEKLFF. CDR3 sequence (DNA): TGTGCCAGCGAAGACAGGGTCTCAGCTGAAAAACTGTTTTTT.

The chain employs TRBV5-4 and TRBJ2-3, with D perhaps TRBD1 (6 bases). Between the trimmed V and J ends, which lost 4 bases and 5 bases, there was a span of 8 bases. Germline-derived CDR1 and CDR2 are SGHNT and YYREEE (reference sequence). The CDR3 is 12 amino acids. The DNA of the CDR3 is TGTGCCAGCAGCCAAGGGGGAGATACGCAGTATTTT. Encoded protein: CASSQGGDTQYF.

This clone was seen a single time. The chain combines TRBV30 with TRBJ1-3, with D possibly matching TRBD1 (6 bases). CDR3 length: 16 residues. Trimming removed 5 bases from V and 4 bases from J, with 21 bases in between. The germline V gene encodes CDR1 GTSNPN and CDR2 SVGIG (reference sequence). Here the CDR3 DNA reads TGTGCCTGGGCGATCAGGGGAACCAATAACGGAAACACCATATATTTT. It is translated as CAWAIRGTNNGNTIYF.

The rearrangement joins TRBV4-2 to TRBJ1-4, with D tentatively TRBD1 (6 bases). V dropped 0 bases and J dropped 8 bases, with 19 bases sitting between them. This CDR3 spans 17 amino acids. Germline V gives CDR1 LGHNA, CDR2 YNFKEQ. The CDR3 bases are TGTGCCAGCAGCCAAGAGGTCGGCAGACAGGAGGTGGAAAAACTGTTTTTT. Translated, it gives CASSQEVGRQEVEKLFF.

The genes are TRBV11-2 and TRBJ2-7; D ambiguous. The CDR3 sequence is 13 residues long. Trimming removed 3 bases from V and 7 bases from J, with 13 bases in between. From germline, CDR1 is SGHAT and CDR2 FQNNGV. The CDR3 nucleotides read TGTGCCAGCAGCTTTTCCAATTCCCGGGAGCAGTACTTC. It yields the protein CASSFSNSREQYF.

This clone was counted between two and nine times. The V call is TRBV7-2, the J call TRBJ2-7; 9 positions match TRBD1. V lost 9 bases and J lost 3; bases outside the gene matches: 9. CDR1 and CDR2 (germline): SGHTA, FQGNSA. The CDR3 sequence is 14 residues long. Here the CDR3 reads CASAETGGFYEQYF. CDR3 DNA: TGTGCCAGTGCGGAGACAGGGGGTTTCTACGAGCAGTACTTC.

This sequence joins TRBV7-2 and TRBJ2-5, with D uncertain. From germline, CDR1 is SGHTA and CDR2 FQGNSA. The CDR3 is made up of 14 amino acids. Deletions cut 1 base from V and 4 bases from J, with 10 bases between. CDR3 amino acids: CASSLGGPSETQYF. The CDR3 coding sequence is TGTGCCAGCAGCTTAGGAGGCCCCTCAGAGACCCAGTACTTC.

The chain joins TRBV6-1 to TRBJ2-7; the match to TRBD1 covers 7 bases. CDR1 is MNHNS, CDR2 SASEGT, per germline. V shed 3 bases, J shed 4 bases, and the junction held 3 bases outside the gene matches. CDR3 length equals 13 residues. CDR3 in DNA: TGTGCCAGCAGTGAGACAGGGTTGTACGAGCAGTACTTC. Encoded protein: CASSETGLYEQYF.

The V and J genes are TRBV5-1 and TRBJ2-7, with 11 bases aligning to TRBD2. The CDR3 length is 17 residues. From germline, CDR1 is SGHRS and CDR2 YFSETQ. After removal of 4 bases from V and 0 bases from J, the junction contained 9 bases not matched to a gene. CDR3 protein: CASSVTSGGISSYEQYF. CDR3 nucleotides: TGCGCCAGCAGCGTTACTAGCGGGGGTATCAGCTCCTACGAGCAGTACTTC.

This clone came up once. The CDR3: CASSAGTTATNEKLFF. The CDR3 DNA sequence: TGTGCCAGCAGTGCCGGGACAACCGCAACTAATGAAAAACTGTTTTTT. The chain is built from TRBV28 and TRBJ1-4; TRBD1 is a possible D gene (6 bases). CDR3 length equals 16 residues. Trimming shortened V by 5 bases and J by 0 bases, and 13 bases separated the two germline ends. Looked up from germline, CDR1 is MDHEN and CDR2 is SYDVKM.

The V gene is TRBV5-1, the J gene TRBJ1-1; unclear D gene. The CDR3 contains 13 residues. The V gene's germline CDR1 is SGHRS and CDR2 YFSETQ. The ends were cut back, 3 bases at V and 0 bases at J, with 6 bases in the middle. CDR3 bases: TGCGCCAGCAGCTCTATAATGAACACTGAAGCTTTCTTT. This translates into CASSSIMNTEAFF.

This clone has more than one count but fewer than ten. The gene calls are TRBV11-2 and TRBJ2-3; 8 bases fit TRBD2. Losses at the gene ends were 4 bases for V and 4 bases for J; bases not matched to a gene: 4. Per the germline V gene, CDR1 is SGHAT and CDR2 is FQNNGV. The CDR3 is made up of 14 amino acids. As DNA, the CDR3 is TGTGCCAGCAGCTGGGTTAGCGGGGCAGATACGCAGTATTTT. Translated: CASSWVSGADTQYF.

This clone was counted only a few times. The chain employs TRBV19 and TRBJ1-2, with D unresolved. The germline V gene has CDR1 LNHDA and CDR2 SQIVND (reference sequence). This CDR3 has 12 residues. V was pared by 4 bases and J by 8 bases, with 11 bases between. The CDR3 reads CASSTSGWGYTF. The CDR3 region has the DNA TGTGCCAGTAGTACCTCGGGGTGGGGCTACACCTTC. Based on the CDR3 plus reference TRBV19 and TRBJ1-2, the full variable domain is DGGITQSPKYLFRKEGQNVTLSCEQNLNHDAMYWYRQDPGQGLRLIYYSQIVNDFQKGDIAEGYSVSREKKESFPLTVTSAQKNPTAFYLCASSTSGWGYTFGSGTRLTVV.

The V call is TRBV25-1, the J call TRBJ2-7; possible D gene TRBD1, 5 bases. V gave up 6 bases and J gave up 0 bases, with 15 bases separating them. Looked up from germline, CDR1 is MGHDK and CDR2 is SYGVNS. The CDR3 is 15 residues long. In DNA, the CDR3 is TGTGCCAGCAGGCCCCCCAAGGGGAACTCCTACGAGCAGTACTTC. The encoded protein is CASRPPKGNSYEQYF.

The gene calls are TRBV5-1 and TRBJ2-6; D might be TRBD1 (5 bases). In germline, CDR1 is SGHRS, CDR2 YFSETQ. This CDR3 region has 15 residues. V was shortened by 5 bases and J by 0 bases, with 9 bases between the two germline ends. The CDR3 protein is CASSDDSSGANVLTF. In DNA form, the CDR3 reads TGCGCCAGCAGTGACGACAGCTCTGGGGCCAACGTCCTGACTTTC.

Of note for this clone: A junction boundary mismatches the germline segment, possibly from a read error. The J gene is TRBJ1-2, the V gene TRBV7-7; a possible D gene is TRBD1 (6 bases). Germline CDR1 and CDR2: SSHAT and FNYEAQ (reference sequence). The CDR3 is made up of 14 amino acids. The CDR3 DNA reads TGTGCTAGCAGCTCCCCGGCAGGGGTGTTTTGCTACACCTTC. Translation gives CASSSPAGVFCYTF.

This chain links TRBV11-2 with TRBJ2-5; 9 bases fit TRBD1. From germline, CDR1 is SGHAT and CDR2 FQNNGV. J lost 2 bases, V lost 5 bases, and 6 bases had no gene match. This CDR3 is 15 amino acids long. The CDR3 reads CASSPRDRVQETQYF. In nucleotides, the CDR3 is TGTGCCAGCAGCCCCCGGGACAGGGTTCAAGAGACCCAGTACTTC.

This clone showed up just once. The chain uses TRBV6-5 and TRBJ2-7; 7 bases fit TRBD1. The length of the CDR3 is 14 residues. V was clipped by 1 base and J by 4 bases; unmatched bases: 4. Per the germline V gene, CDR1 is MNHEY and CDR2 is SVGAGI. This CDR3 is CASSYLGQLYEQYF. The DNA for the CDR3 is TGTGCCAGCAGTTACTTGGGACAGCTGTACGAGCAGTACTTC.

This clone was counted once. In nucleotides, the CDR3 is TGCGCCAGCAGCCCACCGGGACAGGGGGTCACTGAAGCTTTCTTT. It codes for CASSPPGQGVTEAFF. The rearrangement links TRBV5-1 to TRBJ1-1; 11 bases are shared with TRBD1. The CDR3 sequence is 15 residues long. Germline CDR1 SGHRS, CDR2 YFSETQ. Trimming took 4 bases from V and 4 from J; bases not matched to a gene: 6.

This clone has a handful of counts. V gene TRBV19 combines with J gene TRBJ1-2; no definite D call. From germline, CDR1 is LNHDA and CDR2 SQIVND (reference sequence). Trimming removed 6 bases from V and 9 bases from J, with 17 bases in between. The CDR3 totals 13 residues. CDR3 nucleotides: TGTGCCAGTAGCCCTCTGATGGCCGTAAGCTACACCTTC. This translates into CASSPLMAVSYTF.

The chain couples TRBV5-1 to TRBJ1-3; D unresolved. The ends were cut back, 7 bases at V and 0 bases at J, with 17 bases in the middle. This CDR3 is 16 amino acids long. Germline assignment: CDR1 SGHRS and CDR2 YFSETQ. The CDR3 DNA reads TGCGCCAGCGCAACCGGCGGGGTAAGCTCTGGAAACACCATATATTTT. It codes for CASATGGVSSGNTIYF.

The sample holds a few counts of this clone. V and J are TRBV7-3 and TRBJ2-1; 7 nucleotides align to TRBD2. The length of the CDR3 is 15 residues. The V gene's germline CDR1 is SGHTA and CDR2 FQGTGA. V lost 1 base and J lost 1; bases outside the gene matches: 1. CDR3 protein: CASSLNGGSYNEQFF. In DNA form, the CDR3 reads TGTGCCAGCAGCTTAAACGGGGGGTCCTACAATGAGCAGTTCTTC.